This note documents a single T cell receptor (beta chain) sequence. This sample is drawn from a study of T cell responses to AZD1222 COVID-19 vaccine. V was trimmed by 11 bases and J by 0 bases, leaving 16 bases between them. This CDR3 contains 16 residues. Germline CDR1 and CDR2: KGHDR and SFDVKD. The method was immunoSEQ multiplex PCR; TCRdb's version includes in-frame clones alone and lacks a portion of them. Here the sample spans some 130,000 clones, about nine tenths being singletons. This sample comprised peripheral blood, obtained on day 0 of AZD1222 vaccination. The chain is built from TRBV24-1 and TRBJ2-6, with D possibly matching TRBD2 (5 bases). The sequence derives from an adult in good health. The DNA of the CDR3 is TGTGCCATTCAGTCCCAGGACTCCTCTGGGGCCAACGTCCTGACTTTC. Amino acid sequence: CAIQSQDSSGANVLTF.